This record concerns one TCR beta chain sequence. Which antigen it targets is not known. No much larger clone exists at a distance of one base, and base qualities are not known. These data come from a study of shared clonotypes between healthy human individuals (dated by TCRdb to the early 2020s). General notes on the study: The cohort comprised a couple of women and a few men aged 18 to 49 years. Per donor, three plates each were used for CD4 naive and CD4 memory, two for CD8 naive, and one for CD8 memory. To estimate repertoire size and how much clonotype sharing occurs between individuals, the study deeply sequenced the blood TCR repertoires of five healthy adults. To increase sequencing depth and limit assay-specific biases, TCR repertoire library preparation and sequencing were carried out by different laboratories using diverse techniques. Each donor's leukapheresis produced roughly between roughly 0.85 and 10 billion PBMCs.

Using the deep immunoSEQ assay, TCR CDR3 regions were amplified from genomic DNA by multiplex PCR. Genomic DNA extracted from each cell subset was distributed evenly over all wells of several immunoSEQ 96-well plates, and each plate served as one replicate. For sorted subsets, approximately 200 ng of genomic DNA, equivalent to around 31,000 T cell genomes, went into each replicate PCR. Purified libraries were quantified with a Qubit 3.0 fluorometer, sized on a Bioanalyzer 2100, and re-quantified with the KAPA Library Quantification kit. Every immunoSEQ 96-well plate was sequenced on a dedicated single-read 150-cycle Illumina NextSeq 550 flow cell. Per the original workflow: Because the immunoSEQ output included only junctional sequences and no quality scores, the filtering could not be the same as the filtering used for full-length reads. To assign V/J genes and CDR3, sequences were annotated against IMGT germline references using PyIR, a Python wrapper for IgBLAST v1.9. Reads with weak V/J assignments (E-value above 1e-6), missing CDR3, stop codons, out-of-frame junctions, or ambiguous translated residues were removed. V3J clonotypes were defined by identical inferred V gene, J gene, and CDR3 amino acid sequence. Percentage overlap between repertoires was calculated by dividing the number of shared unique clonotypes by the size of the smaller repertoire. Repertoire richness was assessed with RTK rarefaction, the Chao1 estimator, and Recon v2.1 estimates of unobserved clonotypes. Generation probabilities for all TCRbeta clonotypes obtained by the gDNA method from a handful of donors were computed using OLGA. TCRdb mirrors the immuneACCESS table, restricted to in-frame sequences. Some clones are absent from its copies; in checked studies, under half trace to an unresolved V gene, and the reason for the others is unknown. The V and J calls and clone size come from that table; D and trimming were worked out from the DNA. The sample records millions of clones, around 90% of which are singletons. The top ten clonotypes cover around 0.14% of the sample.

Healthy HIV-negative adults with no recently reported acute infections or vaccinations were included as donors. All donors were Caucasian adults living in Nashville, Tennessee, USA. CD4+ T cells were enriched by magnetic negative selection; naive cells were then positively selected on CD45RA, and the negative fraction formed the memory subset. Blood was obtained by leukapheresis, after which PBMCs were separated by Ficoll-Histopaque density gradient centrifugation and cryopreserved in liquid nitrogen vapor phase. Purity and quantity of every magnetically sorted T cell population were checked by analytical flow cytometry. From each sorted fraction, genomic DNA was isolated and quantified by UV absorbance on a Nanodrop 2000c. The germline V gene encodes CDR1 SGHNT and CDR2 YYREEE (reference sequence). CDR3 length: 14 amino acids, cysteine to phenylalanine. Only the CDR3 region is kept as DNA, spanning 42 bases read in frame from base 1.

Broad study findings and their caveats: The genetic and exposure-history diversity represented was limited by the small number of donors. Naive subsets generally had larger estimated clonotype richness than memory subsets did. Sharing across a few donors was observed for approximately 5% of naive CD4, under 4% of naive CD8, 2% to 2.5% of memory CD4, and roughly 0.4% of memory CD8 clonotypes. Pairwise subsampling led to the expectation that sequencing depth would affect the degree of clonotype sharing among donors. Compared with non-shared clonotypes, clonotypes shared by all four sorted-subset donors had higher generation probabilities. Even with the large sequencing depth, rarefaction of the sorted-subset datasets indicated that sequencing was incomplete. Sampling was restricted to blood, and TCR repertoires in tissue are likely to differ from TCR repertoires in blood.

This receptor chain uses TRBV5-4 and TRBJ2-5, and 10 junctional nucleotides match TRBD2. The tail of the sequence fits TRBJ2-7 better, so the J call may be wrong. The sample taken for sequencing was naive CD4+ T cells sorted from blood. According to the study, the label for this sample's cell subset or site signals: CD45RA+ positively selected. The TCR originated in a man between 18 and 35 years old in good health. The CDR3 amino acid sequence is: CASSWASGSGEQYF. In nucleotides, the sequence is TGTGCCAGCAGCTGGGCTAGCGGGAGTGGCGAGCAGTACTTC.